Below, 21 T cell receptor beta chains from the same sample are listed, as sequenced in a study of blood T cells in healthy people across ages. The second PCR ran 7 to 11 cycles with a sample-barcoded 5' primer and J-beta primers. TCRdb ran MiXCR on the 5' RACE reads and lists one entry per CDR3 protein. The sample includes 750,000 to 950,000 distinct CDR3 sequences, almost 30% of them seen just once. The same specimen was also included in a second study, on T cells of mothers and their children.

Sequenced sample: blood. The receptor set was obtained from a woman in her forties in good health.

At least ten counts were recorded for this clonotype. The chain combines TRBV7-2 with TRBJ1-5; D is possibly TRBD1 (5 bases). Germline assignment: CDR1 SGHTA and CDR2 FQGNSA. Trimming left V 5 bases short and J 3 bases short, with 17 bases between. CDR3 length equals 16 residues. The CDR3 DNA sequence: TGTGCCAGCAGCCCTGTAATTCGACAGATCAATCAGCCCCAGCATTTT. Protein sequence: CASSPVIRQINQPQHF. The whole variable domain, filled in from reference TRBV7-2 and TRBJ1-5, reads GAGVSQSPSNKVTEKGKDVELRCDPISGHTALYWYRQSLGQGLEFLIYFQGNSAPDKSGLPSDRFSAERTGGSVSTLTIQRTQQEDSAVYLCASSPVIRQINQPQHFGDGTRLSIL.

This clonotype was counted at least ten times. The genes are TRBV7-2 and TRBJ2-5, with 9 bases identical to TRBD2. The CDR3 runs to 15 residues. The V and J ends lost 5 bases and 7 bases, in that order; junction bases with no gene match: 11. Germline V gives CDR1 SGHTA, CDR2 FQGNSA. CDR3 sequence (DNA): TGTGCCAGCAGCCCCCAAGCGGGGGGCCATGGGACCCAGTACTTC. Encoded protein: CASSPQAGGHGTQYF.

With regard to this clonotype: At one of its ends the junction is not consistent with the germline gene, which may arise from a read error. The V and J genes are TRBV19 and TRBJ2-1, with D tentatively TRBD2 (6 bases). From germline, CDR1 is LNHDA and CDR2 SQIVND (reference sequence). The CDR3 consists of 15 residues. In nucleotides, the CDR3 is TGTGTCAGTAGTATGAGACTAGTGGGGTACAATGAGCAGTTCTTC. Its protein is CVSSMRLVGYNEQFF.

The chain links TRBV5-1 to TRBJ2-1; D gene ambiguous. The CDR3 sequence is 13 residues long. Germline assignment: CDR1 SGHRS and CDR2 YFSETQ. V dropped 9 bases and J dropped 6 bases, with 16 bases sitting between them. The CDR3: CATKPLGLNEQFF. In DNA form, the CDR3 reads TGCGCCACCAAACCCCTAGGGCTCAATGAGCAGTTCTTC.

Many counts were recorded for this clonotype. V and J are TRBV6-5 and TRBJ1-5, with no clear D. The germline V and J ends were trimmed by 0 bases and 0 bases, with 6 bases remaining between them. This CDR3 contains 15 residues. The germline gives CDR1 MNHEY, CDR2 SVGAGI. The CDR3 region is CASSYSQTSNQPQHF. CDR3 bases: TGTGCCAGCAGTTACTCGCAAACTAGCAATCAGCCCCAGCATTTT.

Ten or more counts support this clonotype. The chain carries TRBV7-6 and TRBJ1-2; 8 bases align to TRBD1. The V gene's germline CDR1 is SGHVS and CDR2 FNYEAQ. This CDR3 contains 15 residues. V lost 4 bases, J lost 10 bases, and 14 bases stayed unmatched. The CDR3 sequence is CASSSDQGAAITYTF. Written as DNA, the CDR3 is TGTGCCAGCAGCTCCGACCAGGGGGCGGCTATTACCTACACCTTC.

The rearrangement uses TRBV12-3 or TRBV12-4 and TRBJ1-2, with 7 bases aligning to TRBD1. This CDR3 is built from 15 residues. The V and J ends lost 6 bases and 6 bases, in that order; junction bases with no gene match: 13. In DNA form, the CDR3 reads TGTGCCAGCAGCACCTGGGACAGACCTGCTGATGGCTACACCTTC. It translates to CASSTWDRPADGYTF.

The chain has TRBV20-1 and TRBJ2-2, with a tentative D call TRBD2 (6 bases). Trimming pared 6 bases from V and 0 bases from J, leaving 14 bases between. CDR3 length: 15 residues. CDR1 and CDR2 from the germline V gene are DFQATT and SNEGSKA (reference sequence). The chain's CDR3 is CSARRGNPNTGELFF. DNA for the CDR3: TGCAGTGCCAGACGGGGGAATCCGAACACCGGGGAGCTGTTTTTT.

This clonotype was picked up a small number of times. A read error may account for a junction end that differs from germline. The chain is built from TRBV7-6 and TRBJ2-1; D tentatively reads TRBD1 or TRBD2 (5 bases each). The CDR3 is 12 amino acids. CDR1 and CDR2 from the germline V gene are SGHVS and FNYEAQ. The CDR3 region has the DNA TGTGCCAGCAGCTTAGGGGGGAATGGGCAGTTCTTC. It codes for CASSLGGNGQFF.

The chain uses TRBV6-5 and TRBJ2-7; D is ambiguous. Between the trimmed V and J ends, which lost 5 bases and 13 bases, there was a span of 18 bases. Germline V CDR1 and CDR2: MNHEY, SVGAGI. The CDR3 covers 12 residues. The CDR3 nucleotides read TGTGCCAGCAGTCCTCGCGGATGGCCGGAATACTTC. Translating it yields CASSPRGWPEYF.

This clonotype was picked up a small number of times. The chain employs TRBV20-1 and TRBJ2-3; 11 bases match TRBD2. The germline V gene has CDR1 DFQATT and CDR2 SNEGSKA (reference sequence). The CDR3 loop spans 16 amino acids. V gave up 0 bases and J gave up 1 base; unmatched junction bases: 3. The CDR3 region is CSARDLLAGGTDTQYF. In DNA form, the CDR3 reads TGCAGTGCTAGAGATTTACTAGCGGGGGGCACAGATACGCAGTATTTT.

The chain links TRBV5-8 to TRBJ2-2, with D perhaps TRBD1 or TRBD2 (6 bases each). V lost 4 bases and J lost 4, with 8 bases in between. Germline V gene lookup returns CDR1 SGHTS and CDR2 YDEGEE. This CDR3 has 13 amino acids. DNA of the CDR3: TGTGCCAGCAGCGGGGGGCGCACCGGGGAGCTGTTTTTT. It codes for CASSGGRTGELFF. Combining the CDR3 with reference TRBV5-8 and TRBJ2-2 gives the whole variable domain EAGVTQSPTHLIKTRGQQATLRCSPISGHTSVYWYQQALGLGLQFLLWYDEGEERNRGNFPPRFSGRQFPNYSSELNVNALELEDSALYLCASSGGRTGELFFGEGSRLTVL.

In its sample, this clonotype was seen many times. The V call is TRBV10-3, the J call TRBJ2-1; D is unclear. This CDR3 spans 13 amino acids. CDR1 and CDR2 (germline): ENHRY, SYGVKD. Trimming took off 10 bases at V and 4 bases at J, with 14 bases between the two ends. CDR3 sequence reads: CASGERTYNEQFF. DNA of the CDR3: TGTGCCAGCGGAGAGCGCACGTACAATGAGCAGTTCTTC.

This clonotype was seen at least ten times. The rearrangement links TRBV7-6 to TRBJ2-3; D possibly matches TRBD1 or TRBD2 (6 bases each). The V end was cut by 5 bases, the J end by 0 bases, with 21 bases between. The CDR3 is 18 amino acids. Germline lookup yields CDR1 SGHVS and CDR2 FNYEAQ. The CDR3 bases are TGTGCCAGCAGCCCGGTTAGGGGGGCAGGACTGAGCACAGATACGCAGTATTTT. As protein: CASSPVRGAGLSTDTQYF. Variable domain in full (rest from reference TRBV7-6 and TRBJ2-3): GAGVSQSPRYKVTKRGQDVALRCDPISGHVSLYWYRQALGQGPEFLTYFNYEAQQDKSGLPNDRFSAERPEGSISTLTIQRTEQRDSAMYRCASSPVRGAGLSTDTQYFGPGTRLTVL.

The chain combines TRBV28 with TRBJ2-7, with D perhaps TRBD2 (5 bases). This CDR3 is built from 15 residues. The V end was cut by 9 bases, the J end by 2 bases, with 20 bases between. Germline V lookup: CDR1 MDHEN, CDR2 SYDVKM. The CDR3 region has the DNA TGTGCCAGTACCTTGGACGGGCCCGGGGCCTACGAGCAGTACTTC. Encoded protein: CASTLDGPGAYEQYF.

This clonotype has a handful of counts. The chain employs TRBV12-3 or TRBV12-4 and TRBJ1-2; 8 bases fit TRBD1. V dropped 7 bases and J dropped 4; count of bases not matched to a gene: 11. This CDR3 is 15 amino acids long. CDR3 loop: CASNNQGAEGYGYTF. CDR3 bases: TGTGCCAGCAATAACCAGGGGGCGGAGGGCTATGGCTACACCTTC.

This clonotype was seen only a few times. The chain combines TRBV6-2 or TRBV6-3 with TRBJ1-1; D is uncertain. The germline V and J ends were trimmed by 0 bases and 1 base, with 6 bases remaining between them. Germline lookup yields CDR1 MNHEY and CDR2 SVGEGT. The CDR3 has 14 residues. CDR3 DNA sequence: TGTGCCAGCAGTTACTCGCCAGGGAACACTGAAGCTTTCTTT. Amino acid sequence: CASSYSPGNTEAFF.

This rearrangement joins TRBV12-3 or TRBV12-4 to TRBJ1-4, with D hard to call. Trimming removed 4 bases from V and 8 bases from J, with 14 bases in between. The CDR3 extends over 14 amino acids. CDR3 residues: CASSSAELGEKLFF. The CDR3 DNA reads TGTGCCAGCAGTTCAGCGGAACTCGGGGAAAAACTGTTTTTT.

This clonotype was counted many times. The chain is built from TRBV5-1 and TRBJ2-3; no reliable D call. Germline V gene data show CDR1 as SGHRS and CDR2 as YFSETQ. The CDR3 runs to 13 residues. V lost 1 base and J 4 bases, leaving 7 bases between the germline ends. The CDR3 DNA sequence: TGCGCCAGCAGCTTGAGTTCCCCAGATACGCAGTATTTT. Its protein is CASSLSSPDTQYF.

At least ten counts were recorded for this clonotype. The CDR3 loop is CASSLVVGRDTEAFF. CDR3 in DNA: TGCGCCAGCAGCTTGGTTGTGGGGAGGGACACTGAAGCTTTCTTT. This chain links TRBV5-1 with TRBJ1-1, with D unresolved. Germline loops: CDR1 SGHRS, CDR2 YFSETQ. There are 15 residues in the CDR3. Trimming pared 0 bases from V and 3 bases from J, leaving 12 bases between.

As for this clonotype: A read error is possible here, since a much larger clone lies one base away. The genes are TRBV7-2 and TRBJ2-3, with D perhaps TRBD1 (5 bases). The length of the CDR3 is 14 residues. V was trimmed by 5 bases and J by 5 bases, leaving 14 bases between them. Germline assignment: CDR1 SGHTA and CDR2 FQGNSA. CDR3 DNA sequence: TGTGCCAGCAGCCGAAAGGGGCGCGGAGATACGCAGTATTTT. Translating gives CASSRKGRGDTQYF. Using reference TRBV7-2 and TRBJ2-3 for the parts outside the CDR3, the full variable domain is GAGVSQSPSNKVTEKGKDVELRCDPISGHTALYWYRQSLGQGLEFLIYFQGNSAPDKSGLPSDRFSAERTGGSVSTLTIQRTQQEDSAVYLCASSRKGRGDTQYFGPGTRLTVL.